Only one count was recorded for the clone carrying this TCR beta chain. The sample is drawn from a study of blood T cell repertoires in COVID-19. Profiling relied on immunoSEQ multiplex PCR, and the TCRdb table lists in-frame clones only, not all of them. The table includes around 330,000 clones, under 95% detected once. Germline loops: CDR1 MGHRA, CDR2 YSYEKL. V dropped 1 base and J dropped 3 bases, with 12 bases sitting between them. The CDR3 is made up of 15 amino acids. The gene calls are TRBV4-1 and TRBJ2-5; D is perhaps TRBD2 (6 bases). The receptor comes from a man aged 55 to 69 who had recovered from COVID-19. Source material: PBMCs or T cells enriched from blood (not recorded which). CDR3 coding DNA: TGCGCCAGCAGCCAAGCCCCTCCGGGGGAAGAGACCCAGTACTTC. Its translation is CASSQAPPGEETQYF.